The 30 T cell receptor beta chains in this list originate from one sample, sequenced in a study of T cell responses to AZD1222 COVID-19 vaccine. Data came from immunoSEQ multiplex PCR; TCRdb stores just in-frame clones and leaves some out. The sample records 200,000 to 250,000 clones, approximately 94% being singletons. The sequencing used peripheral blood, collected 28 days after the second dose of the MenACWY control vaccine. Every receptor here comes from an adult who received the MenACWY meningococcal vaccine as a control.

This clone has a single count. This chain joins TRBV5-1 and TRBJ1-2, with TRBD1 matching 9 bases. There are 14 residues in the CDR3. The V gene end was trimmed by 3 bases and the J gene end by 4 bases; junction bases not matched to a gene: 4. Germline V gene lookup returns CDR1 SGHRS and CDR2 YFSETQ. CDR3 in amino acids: CASSSGQGPYGYTF. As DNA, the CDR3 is TGCGCCAGCAGCTCGGGACAGGGACCCTATGGCTACACCTTC. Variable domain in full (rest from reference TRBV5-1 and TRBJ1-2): KAGVTQTPRYLIKTRGQQVTLSCSPISGHRSVSWYQQTPGQGLQFLFEYFSETQRNKGNFPGRFSGRQFSNSRSEMNVSTLELGDSALYLCASSSGQGPYGYTFGSGTRLTVV.

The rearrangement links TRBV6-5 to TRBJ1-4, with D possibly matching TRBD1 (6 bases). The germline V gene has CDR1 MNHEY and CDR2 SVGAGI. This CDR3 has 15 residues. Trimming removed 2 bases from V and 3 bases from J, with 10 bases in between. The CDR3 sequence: CASSYGGAPNEKLFF. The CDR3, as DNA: TGTGCCAGCAGTTACGGGGGGGCGCCTAATGAAAAACTGTTTTTT.

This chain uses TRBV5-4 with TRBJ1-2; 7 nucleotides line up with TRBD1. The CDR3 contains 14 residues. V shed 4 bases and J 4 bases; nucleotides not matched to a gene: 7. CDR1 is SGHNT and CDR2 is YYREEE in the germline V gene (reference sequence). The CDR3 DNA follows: TGTGCCAGCAGCACCTGGGGACAGCGCTATGGCTACACCTTC. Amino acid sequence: CASSTWGQRYGYTF.

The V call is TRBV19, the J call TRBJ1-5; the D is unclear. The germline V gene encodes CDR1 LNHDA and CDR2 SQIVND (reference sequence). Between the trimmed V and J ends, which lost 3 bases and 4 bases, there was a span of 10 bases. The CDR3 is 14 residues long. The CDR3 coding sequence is TGTGCCAGTAGTATGGGAGGGAGAAATCAGCCCCAGCATTTT. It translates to CASSMGGRNQPQHF.

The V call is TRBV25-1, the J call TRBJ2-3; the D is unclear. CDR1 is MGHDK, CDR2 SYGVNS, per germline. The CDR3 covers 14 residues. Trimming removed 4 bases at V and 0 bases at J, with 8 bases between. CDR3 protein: CASSATGSTDTQYF. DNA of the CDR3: TGTGCCAGCAGTGCTACTGGGAGCACAGATACGCAGTATTTT.

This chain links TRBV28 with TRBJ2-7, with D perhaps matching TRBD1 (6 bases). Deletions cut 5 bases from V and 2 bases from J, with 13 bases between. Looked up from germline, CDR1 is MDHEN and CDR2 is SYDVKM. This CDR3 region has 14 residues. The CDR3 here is CASSMRTATYEQYF. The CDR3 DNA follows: TGTGCCAGCAGTATGCGGACAGCTACCTACGAGCAGTACTTC.

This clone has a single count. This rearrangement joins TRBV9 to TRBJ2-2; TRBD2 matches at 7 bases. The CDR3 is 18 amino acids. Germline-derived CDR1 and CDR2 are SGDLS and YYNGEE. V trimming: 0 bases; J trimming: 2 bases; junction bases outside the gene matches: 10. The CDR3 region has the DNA TGTGCCAGCAGCGTAGGGGTGGTAGTAGCGGGCAACACCGGGGAGCTGTTTTTT. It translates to CASSVGVVVAGNTGELFF.

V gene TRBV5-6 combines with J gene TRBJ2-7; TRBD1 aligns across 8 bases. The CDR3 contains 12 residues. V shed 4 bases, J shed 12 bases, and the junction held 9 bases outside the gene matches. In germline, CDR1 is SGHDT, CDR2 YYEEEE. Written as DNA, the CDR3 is TGTGCCAGCAGCGGCGGACAGGGCAAATCGTACTTC. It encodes CASSGGQGKSYF. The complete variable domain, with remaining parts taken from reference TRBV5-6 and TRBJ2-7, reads DAGVTQSPTHLIKTRGQQVTLRCSPKSGHDTVSWYQQALGQGPQFIFQYYEEEERQRGNFPDRFSGHQFPNYSSELNVNALLLGDSALYLCASSGGQGKSYFGPGTRLTVT.

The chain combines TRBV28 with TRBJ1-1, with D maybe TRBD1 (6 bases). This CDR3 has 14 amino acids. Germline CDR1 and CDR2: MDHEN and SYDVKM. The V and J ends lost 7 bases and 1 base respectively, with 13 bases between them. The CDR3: CASTPTQGNTEAFF. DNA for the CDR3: TGTGCCAGCACCCCCACACAGGGGAACACTGAAGCTTTCTTT.

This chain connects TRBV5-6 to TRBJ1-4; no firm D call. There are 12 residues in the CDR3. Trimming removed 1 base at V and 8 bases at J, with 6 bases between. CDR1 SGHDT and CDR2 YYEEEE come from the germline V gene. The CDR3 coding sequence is TGTGCCAGCAGCTTGACCGGGGAAAAACTGTTTTTT. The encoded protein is CASSLTGEKLFF.

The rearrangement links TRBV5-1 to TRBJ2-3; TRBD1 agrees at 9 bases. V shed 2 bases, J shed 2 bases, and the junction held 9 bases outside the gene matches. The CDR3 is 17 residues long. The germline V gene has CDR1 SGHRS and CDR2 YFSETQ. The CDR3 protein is CASSLNRGQGLTDTQYF. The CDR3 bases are TGCGCCAGCAGCTTAAACAGGGGGCAGGGTCTCACAGATACGCAGTATTTT.

The CDR3 nucleotides read TGTGCCAGCAGTTTGGCAACTGAAGCTTTCTTT. It codes for CASSLATEAFF. The chain is built from TRBV28 and TRBJ1-1, with D uncertain. The CDR3 has 11 amino acids. The V and J ends lost 3 bases and 5 bases respectively, with 4 bases between them. CDR1 MDHEN and CDR2 SYDVKM come from the germline V gene.

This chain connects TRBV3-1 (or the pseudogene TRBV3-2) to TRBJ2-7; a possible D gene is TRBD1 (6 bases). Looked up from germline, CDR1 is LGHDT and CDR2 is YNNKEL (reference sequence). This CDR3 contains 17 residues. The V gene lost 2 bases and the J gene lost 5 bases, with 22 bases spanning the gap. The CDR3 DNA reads TGTGCCAGCAGCCAAAAAATACCCGGGGCAGGGGAACACGAGCAGTACTTC. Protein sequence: CASSQKIPGAGEHEQYF.

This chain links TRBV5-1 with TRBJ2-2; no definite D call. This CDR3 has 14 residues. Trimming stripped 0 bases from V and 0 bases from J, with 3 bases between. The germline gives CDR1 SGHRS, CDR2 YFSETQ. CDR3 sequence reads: CASSLGTNTGELFF. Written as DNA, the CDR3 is TGCGCCAGCAGCTTGGGCACGAACACCGGGGAGCTGTTTTTT.

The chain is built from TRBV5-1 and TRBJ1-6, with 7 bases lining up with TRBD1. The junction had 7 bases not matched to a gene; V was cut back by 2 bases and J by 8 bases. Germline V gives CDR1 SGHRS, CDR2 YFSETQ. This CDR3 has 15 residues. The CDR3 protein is CASSFRAGGDSPLHF. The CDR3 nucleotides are TGCGCCAGCAGCTTTAGGGCAGGGGGTGATTCACCCCTCCACTTT.

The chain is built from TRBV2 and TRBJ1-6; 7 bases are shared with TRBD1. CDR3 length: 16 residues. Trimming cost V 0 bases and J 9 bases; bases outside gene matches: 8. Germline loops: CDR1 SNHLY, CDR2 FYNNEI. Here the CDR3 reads CASSEAGGRGGSPLHF. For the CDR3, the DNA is TGTGCCAGCAGTGAAGCGGGCGGCAGGGGGGGTTCACCCCTCCACTTT.

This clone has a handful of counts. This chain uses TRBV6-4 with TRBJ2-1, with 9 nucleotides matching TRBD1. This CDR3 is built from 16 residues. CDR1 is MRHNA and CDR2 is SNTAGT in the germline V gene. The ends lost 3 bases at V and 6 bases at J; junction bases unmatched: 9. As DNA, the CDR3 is TGTGCCAGCAGTGAACGACCGGGACAGGGCTTCAATGAGCAGTTCTTC. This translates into CASSERPGQGFNEQFF.

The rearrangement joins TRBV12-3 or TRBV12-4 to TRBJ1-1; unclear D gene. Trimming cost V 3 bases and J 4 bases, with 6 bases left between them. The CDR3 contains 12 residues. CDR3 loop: CASSLVRTEAFF. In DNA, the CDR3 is TGTGCCAGCAGTTTGGTTCGCACTGAAGCTTTCTTT.

The CDR3 DNA follows: TGCGCCAGCAGCCAAGTAGTAGGGGACAATCAGCCCCAGCATTTT. The encoded protein is CASSQVVGDNQPQHF. J is TRBJ1-5 and V is TRBV4-3; a weak D match, TRBD1 (5 bases). This CDR3 comprises 15 residues. CDR1 and CDR2 from the germline V gene are LGHNA and YSLEER. The ends were cut back, 1 base at V and 3 bases at J, with 10 bases in the middle.

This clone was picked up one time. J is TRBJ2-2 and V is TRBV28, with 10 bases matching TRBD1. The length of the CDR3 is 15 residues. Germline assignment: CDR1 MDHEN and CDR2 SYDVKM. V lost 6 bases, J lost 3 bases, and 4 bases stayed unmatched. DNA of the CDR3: TGTGCCAGCAGCGACAGGGGGCGGGACACCGGGGAGCTGTTTTTT. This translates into CASSDRGRDTGELFF.

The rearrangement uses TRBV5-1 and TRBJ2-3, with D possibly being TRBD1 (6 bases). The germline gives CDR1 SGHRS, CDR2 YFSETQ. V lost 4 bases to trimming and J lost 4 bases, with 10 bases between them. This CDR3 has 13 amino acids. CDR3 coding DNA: TGCGCCAGCAGCGGGGGCTTCGCAGATACGCAGTATTTT. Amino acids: CASSGGFADTQYF. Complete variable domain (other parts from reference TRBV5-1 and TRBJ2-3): KAGVTQTPRYLIKTRGQQVTLSCSPISGHRSVSWYQQTPGQGLQFLFEYFSETQRNKGNFPGRFSGRQFSNSRSEMNVSTLELGDSALYLCASSGGFADTQYFGPGTRLTVL.

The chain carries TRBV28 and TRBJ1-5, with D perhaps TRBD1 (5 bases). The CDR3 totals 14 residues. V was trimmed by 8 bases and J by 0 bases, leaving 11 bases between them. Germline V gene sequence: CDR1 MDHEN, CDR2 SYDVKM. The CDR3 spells CASGDFYSNQPQHF. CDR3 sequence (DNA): TGTGCCAGCGGGGACTTTTATAGCAATCAGCCCCAGCATTTT.

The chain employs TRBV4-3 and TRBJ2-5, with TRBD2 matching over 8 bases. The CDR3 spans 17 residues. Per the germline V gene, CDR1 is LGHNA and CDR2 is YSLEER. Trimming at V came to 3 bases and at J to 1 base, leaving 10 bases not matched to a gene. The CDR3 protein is CASSQDMSGGPQETQYF. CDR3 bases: TGCGCCAGCAGCCAGGACATGAGCGGGGGCCCCCAAGAGACCCAGTACTTC.

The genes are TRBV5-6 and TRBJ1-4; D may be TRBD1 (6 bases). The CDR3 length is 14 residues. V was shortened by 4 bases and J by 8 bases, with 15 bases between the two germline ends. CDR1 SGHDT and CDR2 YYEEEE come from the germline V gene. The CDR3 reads CASSRGQQTEKLFF. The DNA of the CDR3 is TGTGCCAGCAGCCGAGGACAGCAAACAGAAAAACTGTTTTTT.

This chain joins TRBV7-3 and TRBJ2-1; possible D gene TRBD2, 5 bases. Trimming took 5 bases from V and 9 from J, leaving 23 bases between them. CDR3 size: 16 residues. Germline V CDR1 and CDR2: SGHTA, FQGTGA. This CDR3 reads CASSQGLRLLDSEQFF. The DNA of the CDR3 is TGTGCCAGCAGCCAAGGACTGCGGCTTCTTGATAGTGAGCAGTTCTTC.

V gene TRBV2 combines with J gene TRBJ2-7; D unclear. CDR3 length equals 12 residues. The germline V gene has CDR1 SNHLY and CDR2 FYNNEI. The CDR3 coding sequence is TGTGTCCTCGGACGGTCCGACTACGAGCAGTACTTC. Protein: CVLGRSDYEQYF.

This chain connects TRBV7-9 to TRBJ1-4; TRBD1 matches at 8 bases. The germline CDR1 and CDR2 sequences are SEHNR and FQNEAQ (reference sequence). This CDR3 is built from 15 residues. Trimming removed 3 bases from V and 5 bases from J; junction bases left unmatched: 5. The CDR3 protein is CASSLLQGENEKLFF. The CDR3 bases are TGTGCCAGCAGCTTGCTACAGGGGGAGAATGAAAAACTGTTTTTT. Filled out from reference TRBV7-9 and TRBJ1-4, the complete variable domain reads DTGVSQNPRHKITKRGQNVTFRCDPISEHNRLYWYRQTLGQGPEFLTYFQNEAQLEKSRLLSDRFSAERPKGSFSTLEIQRTEQGDSAMYLCASSLLQGENEKLFFGSGTQLSVL.

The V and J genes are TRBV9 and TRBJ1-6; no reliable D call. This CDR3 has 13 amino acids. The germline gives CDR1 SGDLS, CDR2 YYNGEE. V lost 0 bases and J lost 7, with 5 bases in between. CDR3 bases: TGTGCCAGCAGCGTAGATAGAAATTCACCCCTCCACTTT. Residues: CASSVDRNSPLHF.

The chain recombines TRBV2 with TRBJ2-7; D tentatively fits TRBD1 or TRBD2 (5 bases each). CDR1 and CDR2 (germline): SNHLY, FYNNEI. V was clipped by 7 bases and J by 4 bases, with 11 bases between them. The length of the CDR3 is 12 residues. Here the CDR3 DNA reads TGTGCCAGCAAAGGGACGGTGTACGAGCAGTACTTC. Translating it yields CASKGTVYEQYF.

CDR3 in amino acids: CASSLRGATNTGELFF. As DNA, the CDR3 is TGTGCCAGCAGTTTACGGGGGGCAACGAACACCGGGGAGCTGTTTTTT. The chain carries TRBV6-2 or TRBV6-3 and TRBJ2-2; D perhaps matches TRBD2 (7 bases). The CDR3 is 16 amino acids. Germline lookup yields CDR1 MNHEY and CDR2 SVGEGT. V lost 4 bases and J 0 bases, leaving 12 bases between the germline ends.